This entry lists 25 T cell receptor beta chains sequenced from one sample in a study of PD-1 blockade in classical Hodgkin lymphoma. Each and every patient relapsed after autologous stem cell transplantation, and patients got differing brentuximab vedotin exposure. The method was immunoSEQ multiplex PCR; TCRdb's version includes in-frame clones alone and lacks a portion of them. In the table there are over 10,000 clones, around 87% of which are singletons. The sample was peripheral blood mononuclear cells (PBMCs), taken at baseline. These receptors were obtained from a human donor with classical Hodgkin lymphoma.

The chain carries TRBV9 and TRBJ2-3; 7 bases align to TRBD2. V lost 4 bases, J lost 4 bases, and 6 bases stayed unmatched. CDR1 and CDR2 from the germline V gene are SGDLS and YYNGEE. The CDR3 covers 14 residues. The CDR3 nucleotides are TGTGCCAGCAGCAACAGACTAGCCGCAGATACGCAGTATTTT. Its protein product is CASSNRLAADTQYF.

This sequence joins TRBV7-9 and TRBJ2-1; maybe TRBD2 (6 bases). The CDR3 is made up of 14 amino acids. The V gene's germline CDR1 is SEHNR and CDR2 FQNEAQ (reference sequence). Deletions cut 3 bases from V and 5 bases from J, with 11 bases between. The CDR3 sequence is CASSFRWGDNEQFF. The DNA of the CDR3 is TGTGCCAGCAGCTTTCGGTGGGGGGACAATGAGCAGTTCTTC.

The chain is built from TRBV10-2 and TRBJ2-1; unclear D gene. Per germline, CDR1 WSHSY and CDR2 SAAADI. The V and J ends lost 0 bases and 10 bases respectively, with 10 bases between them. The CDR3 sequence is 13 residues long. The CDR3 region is CASSESYSAEQFF. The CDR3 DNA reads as TGCGCCAGCAGTGAGTCGTACTCCGCCGAGCAGTTCTTC.

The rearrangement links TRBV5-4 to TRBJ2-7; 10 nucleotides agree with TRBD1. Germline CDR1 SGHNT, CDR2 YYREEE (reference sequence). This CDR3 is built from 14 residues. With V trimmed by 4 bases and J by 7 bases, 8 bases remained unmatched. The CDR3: CASSTGQGSREQYF. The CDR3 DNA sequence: TGTGCCAGCAGCACGGGACAGGGGTCGCGTGAGCAGTACTTC.

CDR3 residues: CASSVGLAGVTDTQYF. The CDR3 DNA sequence: TGTGCCAGCAGCGTTGGACTAGCGGGGGTTACAGATACGCAGTATTTT. The rearrangement uses TRBV9 and TRBJ2-3; 13 nucleotides agree with TRBD2. Germline V lookup: CDR1 SGDLS, CDR2 YYNGEE. The junction had 3 bases not matched to a gene; V was cut back by 2 bases and J by 3 bases. The CDR3 has 16 residues. Combining the CDR3 with reference TRBV9 and TRBJ2-3 gives the whole variable domain DSGVTQTPKHLITATGQRVTLRCSPRSGDLSVYWYQQSLDQGLQFLIQYYNGEERAKGNILERFSAQQFPDLHSELNLSSLELGDSALYFCASSVGLAGVTDTQYFGPGTRLTVL.

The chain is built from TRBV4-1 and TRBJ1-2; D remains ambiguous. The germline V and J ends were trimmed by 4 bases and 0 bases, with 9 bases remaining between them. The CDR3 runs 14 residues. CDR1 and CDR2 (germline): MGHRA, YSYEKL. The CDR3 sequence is CASSPRVANYGYTF. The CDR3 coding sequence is TGCGCCAGCAGCCCCAGAGTAGCTAACTATGGCTACACCTTC.

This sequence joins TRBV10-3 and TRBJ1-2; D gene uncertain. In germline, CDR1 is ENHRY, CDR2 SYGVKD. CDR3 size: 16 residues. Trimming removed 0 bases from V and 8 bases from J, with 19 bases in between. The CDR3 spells CAISESMEGKRFGYTF. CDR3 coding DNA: TGTGCCATCAGTGAGTCGATGGAGGGCAAACGGTTCGGCTACACCTTC.

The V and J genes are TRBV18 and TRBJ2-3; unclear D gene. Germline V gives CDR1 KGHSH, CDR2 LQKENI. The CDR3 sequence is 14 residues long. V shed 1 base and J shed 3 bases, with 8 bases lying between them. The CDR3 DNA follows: TGTGCCAGCTCACCACAGTCAGTTACAGATACGCAGTATTTT. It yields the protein CASSPQSVTDTQYF.

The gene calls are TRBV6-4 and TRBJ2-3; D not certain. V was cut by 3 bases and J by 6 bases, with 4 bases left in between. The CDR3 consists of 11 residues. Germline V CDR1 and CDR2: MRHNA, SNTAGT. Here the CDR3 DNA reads TGTGCCAGCAGTGAGGGGGATACGCAGTATTTT. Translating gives CASSEGDTQYF.

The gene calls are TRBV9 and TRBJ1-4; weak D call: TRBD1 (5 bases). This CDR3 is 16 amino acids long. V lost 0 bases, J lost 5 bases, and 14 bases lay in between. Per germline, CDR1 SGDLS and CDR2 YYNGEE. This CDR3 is CASSVGSGLWNEKLFF. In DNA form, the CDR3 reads TGTGCCAGCAGCGTAGGTTCGGGACTGTGGAATGAAAAACTGTTTTTT. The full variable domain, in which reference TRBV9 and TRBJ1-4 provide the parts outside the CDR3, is DSGVTQTPKHLITATGQRVTLRCSPRSGDLSVYWYQQSLDQGLQFLIQYYNGEERAKGNILERFSAQQFPDLHSELNLSSLELGDSALYFCASSVGSGLWNEKLFFGSGTQLSVL.

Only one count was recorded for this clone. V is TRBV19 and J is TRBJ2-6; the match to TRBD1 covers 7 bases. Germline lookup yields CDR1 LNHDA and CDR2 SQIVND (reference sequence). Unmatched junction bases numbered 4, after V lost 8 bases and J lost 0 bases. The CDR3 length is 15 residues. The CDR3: CASDGTASGANVLTF. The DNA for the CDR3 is TGTGCCAGTGACGGGACAGCCTCTGGGGCCAACGTCCTGACTTTC. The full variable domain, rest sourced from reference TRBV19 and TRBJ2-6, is DGGITQSPKYLFRKEGQNVTLSCEQNLNHDAMYWYRQDPGQGLRLIYYSQIVNDFQKGDIAEGYSVSREKKESFPLTVTSAQKNPTAFYLCASDGTASGANVLTFGAGSRLTVL.

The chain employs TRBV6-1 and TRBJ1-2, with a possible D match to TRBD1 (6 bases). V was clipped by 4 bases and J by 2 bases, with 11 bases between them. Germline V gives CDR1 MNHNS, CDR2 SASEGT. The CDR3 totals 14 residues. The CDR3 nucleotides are TGTGCCAGCAGTGCGACGACAGGCAACTATGGCTACACCTTC. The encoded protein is CASSATTGNYGYTF.

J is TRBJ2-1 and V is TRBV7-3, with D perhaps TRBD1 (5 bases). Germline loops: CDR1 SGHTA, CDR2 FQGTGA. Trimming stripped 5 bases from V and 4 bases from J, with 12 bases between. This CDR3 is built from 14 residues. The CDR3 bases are TGTGCCAGCAGCCCTGGACACCGGTACAATGAGCAGTTCTTC. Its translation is CASSPGHRYNEQFF.

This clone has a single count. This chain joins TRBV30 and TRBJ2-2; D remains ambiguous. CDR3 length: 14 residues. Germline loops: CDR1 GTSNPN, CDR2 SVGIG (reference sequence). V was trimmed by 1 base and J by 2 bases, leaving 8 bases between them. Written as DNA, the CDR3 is TGTGCCTGGAGTGGTGGTGGTAACACCGGGGAGCTGTTTTTT. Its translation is CAWSGGGNTGELFF.

This CDR3 reads CAWTGTGVSYEQYF. The DNA of the CDR3 is TGTGCCTGGACCGGGACAGGGGTATCCTACGAGCAGTACTTC. The chain has TRBV30 and TRBJ2-7, with 10 nucleotides matching TRBD1. CDR3 length equals 14 residues. V shed 4 bases, J shed 1 base, and the junction held 4 bases outside the gene matches. CDR1 and CDR2 (germline): GTSNPN, SVGIG (reference sequence).

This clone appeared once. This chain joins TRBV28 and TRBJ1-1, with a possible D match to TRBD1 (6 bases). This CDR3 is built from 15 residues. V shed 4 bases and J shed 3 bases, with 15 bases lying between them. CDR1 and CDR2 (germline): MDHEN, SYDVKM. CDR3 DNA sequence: TGTGCCAGCAGTTGGGGGATAGGGGGTGACACTGAAGCTTTCTTT. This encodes CASSWGIGGDTEAFF.

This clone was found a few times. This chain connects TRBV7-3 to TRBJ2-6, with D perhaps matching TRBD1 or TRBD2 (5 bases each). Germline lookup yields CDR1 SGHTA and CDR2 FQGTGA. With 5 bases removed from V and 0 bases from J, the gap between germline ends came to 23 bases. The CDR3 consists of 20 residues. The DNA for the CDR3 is TGTGCCAGCAGCCCATTTGGGCGAACCGGGACCAACTCTGGGGCCAACGTCCTGACTTTC. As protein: CASSPFGRTGTNSGANVLTF.

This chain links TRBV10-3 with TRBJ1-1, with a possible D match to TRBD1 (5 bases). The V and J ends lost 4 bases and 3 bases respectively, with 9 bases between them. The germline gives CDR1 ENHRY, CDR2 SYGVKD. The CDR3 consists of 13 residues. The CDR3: CAISAGEDTEAFF. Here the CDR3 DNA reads TGTGCCATCAGTGCGGGGGAGGACACTGAAGCTTTCTTT.

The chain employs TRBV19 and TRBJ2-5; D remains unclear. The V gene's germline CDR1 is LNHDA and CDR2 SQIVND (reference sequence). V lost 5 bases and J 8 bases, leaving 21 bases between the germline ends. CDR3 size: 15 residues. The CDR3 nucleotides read TGTGCCAGTAGTCCGATGGGGAACCGACATTTAACCCAGTACTTC. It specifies CASSPMGNRHLTQYF.

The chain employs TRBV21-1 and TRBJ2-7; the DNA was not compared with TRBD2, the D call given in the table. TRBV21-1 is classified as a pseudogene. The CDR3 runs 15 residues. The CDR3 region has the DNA TGTGCCAGCAGCAAACAGGAAGCGGGTTCCTACGAGCAGTACTTC. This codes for CASSKQEAGSYEQYF.

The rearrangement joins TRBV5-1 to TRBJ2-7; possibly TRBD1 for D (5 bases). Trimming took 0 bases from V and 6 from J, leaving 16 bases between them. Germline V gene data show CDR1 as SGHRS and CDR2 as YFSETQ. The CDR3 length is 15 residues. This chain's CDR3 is CASSLVTHRNSEQYF. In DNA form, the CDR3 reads TGCGCCAGCAGCTTGGTGACCCACAGGAATTCCGAGCAGTACTTC.

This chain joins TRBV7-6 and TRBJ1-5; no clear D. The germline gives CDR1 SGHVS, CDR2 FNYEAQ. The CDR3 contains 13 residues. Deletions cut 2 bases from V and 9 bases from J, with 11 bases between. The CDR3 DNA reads TGTGCCAGCAGCTTATCCGGGTCCGGGCCCCAGCATTTT. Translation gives CASSLSGSGPQHF.

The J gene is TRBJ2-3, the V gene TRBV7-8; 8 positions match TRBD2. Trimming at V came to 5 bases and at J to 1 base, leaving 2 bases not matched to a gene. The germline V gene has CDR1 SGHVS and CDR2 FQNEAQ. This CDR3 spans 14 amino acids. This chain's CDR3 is CASSPRGGTDTQYF. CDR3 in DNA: TGTGCCAGCAGCCCGCGGGGGGGCACAGATACGCAGTATTTT.

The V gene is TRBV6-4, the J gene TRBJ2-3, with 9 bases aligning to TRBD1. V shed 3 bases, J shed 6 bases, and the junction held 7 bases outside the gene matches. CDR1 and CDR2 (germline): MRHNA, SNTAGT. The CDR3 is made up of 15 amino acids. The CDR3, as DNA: TGTGCCAGCAGTGAGGGACAGGGCCCTACGGATACGCAGTATTTT. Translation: CASSEGQGPTDTQYF.

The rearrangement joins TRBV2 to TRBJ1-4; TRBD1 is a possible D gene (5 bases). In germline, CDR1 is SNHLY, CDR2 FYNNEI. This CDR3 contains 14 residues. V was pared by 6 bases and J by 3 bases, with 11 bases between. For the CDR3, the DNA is TGTGCCAGCAGCTACGGGGGAGCTAATGAAAAACTGTTTTTT. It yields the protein CASSYGGANEKLFF. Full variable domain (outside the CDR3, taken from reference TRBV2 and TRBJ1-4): EPEVTQTPSHQVTQMGQEVILRCVPISNHLYFYWYRQILGQKVEFLVSFYNNEISEKSEIFDDQFSVERPDGSNFTLKIRSTKLEDSAMYFCASSYGGANEKLFFGSGTQLSVL.